Below, 19 T cell receptor beta chains from the same sample are listed, as sequenced in a study of tumor-infiltrating lymphocytes in primary liver carcinoma. Extraction also yielded germline DNA, while blood RNA was obtained from unsorted whole blood. Constant-region priming of around 530 ng total RNA yielded TCR beta cDNA. Libraries for TCR beta were built through three nested multiplex PCR rounds, which together made up a slightly modified ARM-PCR procedure. Both of the initial two PCR rounds ran for 10 cycles and employed TRBV1-TRBV30 forward primers alongside a C-beta reverse primer. TCRdb re-derived calls from the multiplex PCR reads in MiXCR, one entry per CDR3 protein. This table has hundreds of thousands of distinct CDR3 sequences, almost 60% appearing once. Sequenced input: peripheral blood. These receptors originate from a woman aged 25 to 39 with primary liver carcinoma and hepatitis B virus infection.

On this clonotype itself: This may be a read error: a much more frequent sequence differs by one nucleotide. The chain uses TRBV6-2 or TRBV6-3 and TRBJ1-2; no clear D. CDR1 MNHEY and CDR2 SVGEGT come from the germline V gene. V was trimmed by 6 bases and J by 8 bases, leaving 19 bases between them. The CDR3 has 14 amino acids. The CDR3 bases are TGTGCCAGCAGAACGGTACAGACGGTCGTCGGCTACACCTTC. Translating gives CASRTVQTVVGYTF.

A note on this clonotype: This may come from a read error, since a much larger clone is one base off. The chain employs TRBV4-3 and TRBJ2-1; 9 nucleotides line up with TRBD2. V trimming: 4 bases; J trimming: 10 bases; junction bases outside the gene matches: 11. CDR1 is LGHNA, CDR2 YSLEER, per germline. The length of the CDR3 is 15 residues. CDR3 sequence reads: CASSPLGGGVEEQFF. Written as DNA, the CDR3 is TGCGCCAGCAGCCCCCTTGGCGGGGGGGTCGAAGAGCAGTTCTTC.

J is TRBJ1-2 and V is TRBV5-6, with D maybe TRBD1 (6 bases). V lost 1 base and J 5 bases, leaving 15 bases between the germline ends. Germline CDR1 reads SGHDT; CDR2 reads YYEEEE. The CDR3 totals 15 residues. CDR3 loop: CASSLSGVEIYGYTF. As DNA, the CDR3 is TGTGCCAGCAGCTTGTCAGGGGTGGAGATTTATGGCTACACCTTC.

The sample holds a few counts of this clonotype. This may stem from a read error, because a much larger clone lies one nucleotide away. The conserved phenylalanine or tryptophan normally closing the CDR3 is absent here, so this likely arose from a read error. The J gene is TRBJ1-6, the V gene TRBV12-3 or TRBV12-4, with D perhaps matching TRBD1 (5 bases). This CDR3 has 13 amino acids. The ends were cut back, 3 bases at V and 11 bases at J, with 11 bases in the middle. CDR3 in DNA: TGTGCCAGCAGTTTGGGGGATCGGGCACCCCTCCACCTT. As protein: CASSLGDRAPLHL.

Comments on this clonotype: A clone one base away is much larger, so this may be a read error. V usage is TRBV12-3 or TRBV12-4 and J usage is TRBJ1-5, with no clear D. The CDR3 covers 14 residues. The CDR3 loop reads CANSLGHSNQPQHF. CDR3 in DNA: TGTGCCAACAGTTTAGGGCATAGCAATCAGCCCCAGCATTTT.

Of note for this clonotype: Germline and junction disagree at one end, which may indicate a read error. The CDR3 region has the DNA TGCGCCAGCCTCGTCACAGGGGGCGCGGTCGAGCAGAACTTC. It codes for CASLVTGGAVEQNF. The genes are TRBV6-6 and TRBJ2-7, with 9 bases aligning to TRBD1. The CDR3 is made up of 14 amino acids. Germline V gene lookup returns CDR1 MNHNY and CDR2 SVGAGI (reference sequence).

A note on this clonotype: A junction boundary mismatches the germline segment, possibly from a read error. The gene calls are TRBV5-5 and TRBJ1-2; 9 positions agree with TRBD1. Germline CDR1 reads SGHKS; CDR2 reads YYEKEE (reference sequence). The CDR3 sequence is 14 residues long. CDR3: CASGLGTGSYGYTF. The CDR3 DNA reads TGTGCCAGCGGCTTGGGGACAGGGTCCTATGGCTACACCTTC.

With regard to this clonotype: The final CDR3 position lacks the conserved phenylalanine or tryptophan, pointing to a likely read error. The chain couples TRBV6-6 to TRBJ2-7; 9 bases fit TRBD2. The J segment lost 4 bases and the V segment lost 5 bases, leaving 6 bases of the junction unmatched. The CDR3 totals 14 residues. CDR1 is MNHNY, CDR2 SVGAGI, per germline (reference sequence). The DNA for the CDR3 is TGTGCCAGCAGTCCGACTAGCGGTCGGTACGAGCAGTACTAC. This translates into CASSPTSGRYEQYY.

Here the CDR3 DNA reads TGTGCCAGCAGCCTCTACAGGGGCTCCTACAATGAGCAGTTCTTC. The encoded protein is CASSLYRGSYNEQFF. The chain uses TRBV7-9 and TRBJ2-1; 7 bases agree with TRBD1. The trim removed 5 bases at V and 0 bases at J, leaving 4 bases unmatched. From germline, CDR1 is SEHNR and CDR2 FQNEAQ (reference sequence). This CDR3 region has 15 residues.

Concerning this clonotype: This may come from a read error, since a much larger clone is one base off. This chain connects TRBV12-3 or TRBV12-4 to TRBJ2-3; TRBD1 matches at 10 bases. The DNA end is a closer match to TRBJ2-1, so the J assignment may be wrong. CDR3 length: 15 amino acids. CDR3 region: CAGSLVGQGRDEQFF. The CDR3 DNA follows: TGTGCCGGCAGTTTGGTGGGACAGGGGAGGGATGAGCAGTTCTTC.

The table lists this clonotype with a few counts. This sequence joins TRBV6-1 and TRBJ2-7; 8 positions agree with TRBD1. The V gene end was trimmed by 5 bases and the J gene end by 11 bases; junction bases not matched to a gene: 14. This CDR3 is 14 amino acids long. Germline V gene lookup returns CDR1 MNHNS and CDR2 SASEGT. In nucleotides, the CDR3 is TGTGCCAGCAGTTCTCCCTATGGACAGGGAATGGAGTACTTC. Translated, it gives CASSSPYGQGMEYF.

The chain carries TRBV29-1 and TRBJ2-5; TRBD2 matches at 12 bases. Germline-derived CDR1 and CDR2 are SQVTM and ANQGSEA. The CDR3 sequence is 14 residues long. V shed 6 bases, J shed 5 bases, and the junction held 7 bases outside the gene matches. In DNA form, the CDR3 reads TGCAGCGTATCGACTAGCGGGAGCCTGGAGACCCAGTACTTC. Translating gives CSVSTSGSLETQYF.

This clonotype has at least ten counts. The chain has TRBV4-2 and TRBJ2-5; D is unclear. The V and J ends lost 4 bases and 1 base respectively, with 10 bases between them. The CDR3 totals 14 residues. CDR1 is LGHNA, CDR2 YNFKEQ, per germline. This CDR3 reads CASSPTSSQETQYF. As DNA, the CDR3 is TGTGCCAGCAGCCCGACGAGCAGCCAAGAGACCCAGTACTTC.

Comments on this clonotype: A single base separates this from a much larger clone, so it may be a read error. The chain is built from TRBV6-1 and TRBJ2-1; no definite D call. The germline gives CDR1 MNHNS, CDR2 SASEGT. The V end was cut by 3 bases, the J end by 5 bases, with 8 bases between. This CDR3 is built from 13 residues. The DNA of the CDR3 is TGTGCCAGCAGTGAGGGAATACACAATGAGCAGTTCTTC. Translation: CASSEGIHNEQFF.

Concerning this clonotype itself: A much larger clone is a single base away; this may be a read error. This rearrangement joins TRBV6-1 to TRBJ1-5; 11 positions agree with TRBD1. CDR3 length: 16 residues. Germline lookup yields CDR1 MNHNS and CDR2 SASEGT. As DNA, the CDR3 is TGTGTCAGCAGTGATAAAGGGCGGACAGGGGGCGACCCCCAGCATTTT. Its translation is CVSSDKGRTGGDPQHF.

Worth noting for this clonotype: Germline is not matched at one junction end, which may reflect a read error. This sequence joins TRBV5-5 and TRBJ2-7; D is unresolved. The CDR3 contains 12 residues. Germline values: CDR1 SGHKS, CDR2 YYEKEE (reference sequence). The CDR3 nucleotides read TGTGACAGCAGCTTGCTGGGTCTGGAGCAGTACTTC. It codes for CDSSLLGLEQYF.

The chain recombines TRBV11-2 with TRBJ2-7; D perhaps matches TRBD2 (5 bases). The CDR3 runs to 15 residues. V was trimmed by 4 bases and J by 2 bases, leaving 15 bases between them. Germline CDR1 is SGHAT and CDR2 is FQNNGV. CDR3: CASSSPRLSTYEQYF. The CDR3 bases are TGTGCCAGCAGCTCACCGAGACTATCGACCTACGAGCAGTACTTC.

The chain joins TRBV12-3 or TRBV12-4 to TRBJ1-5; D is unclear. This CDR3 spans 14 amino acids. The V gene lost 3 bases and the J gene lost 1 base, with 7 bases spanning the gap. The CDR3 sequence is CASSLKGSNQPQHF. Here the CDR3 DNA reads TGTGCCAGCAGTTTGAAAGGGAGCAATCAGCCCCAGCATTTT.

Many counts were recorded for this clonotype. The chain is built from TRBV12-3 or TRBV12-4 and TRBJ1-5; TRBD1 is a possible D gene (5 bases). V was cut by 1 base and J by 5 bases, with 9 bases left in between. This CDR3 is built from 14 residues. For the CDR3, the DNA is TGTGCCAGCAGTTTAGGTGCAGGGTATCAGCCCCAGCATTTT. Protein sequence: CASSLGAGYQPQHF.